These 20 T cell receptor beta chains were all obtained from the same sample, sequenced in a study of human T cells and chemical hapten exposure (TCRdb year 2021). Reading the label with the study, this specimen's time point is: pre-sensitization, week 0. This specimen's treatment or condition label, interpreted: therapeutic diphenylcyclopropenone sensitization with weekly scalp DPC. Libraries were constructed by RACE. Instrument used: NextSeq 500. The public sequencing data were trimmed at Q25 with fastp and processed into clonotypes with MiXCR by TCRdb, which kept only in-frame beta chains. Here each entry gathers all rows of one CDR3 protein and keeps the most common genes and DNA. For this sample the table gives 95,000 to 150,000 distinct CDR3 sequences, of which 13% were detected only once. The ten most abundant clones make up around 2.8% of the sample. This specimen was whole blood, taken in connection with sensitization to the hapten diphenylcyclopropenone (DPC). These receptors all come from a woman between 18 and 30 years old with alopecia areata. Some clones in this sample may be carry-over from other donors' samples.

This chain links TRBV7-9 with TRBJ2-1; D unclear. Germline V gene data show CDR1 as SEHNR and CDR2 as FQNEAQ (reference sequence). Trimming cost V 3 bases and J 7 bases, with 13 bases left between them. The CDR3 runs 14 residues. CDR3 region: CASSLPPERNEQFF. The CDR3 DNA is TGTGCCAGCAGCTTGCCCCCAGAAAGGAATGAGCAGTTCTTC. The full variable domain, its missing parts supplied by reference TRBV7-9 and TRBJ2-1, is DTGVSQNPRHKITKRGQNVTFRCDPISEHNRLYWYRQTLGQGPEFLTYFQNEAQLEKSRLLSDRFSAERPKGSFSTLEIQRTEQGDSAMYLCASSLPPERNEQFFGPGTRLTVL.

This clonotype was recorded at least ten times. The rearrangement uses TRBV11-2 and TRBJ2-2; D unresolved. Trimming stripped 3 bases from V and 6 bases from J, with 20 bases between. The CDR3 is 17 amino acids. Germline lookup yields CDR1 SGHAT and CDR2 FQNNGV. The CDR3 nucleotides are TGTGCCAGCAGCTTTCTGGCAGATACACCGGCATCCGGGGAGCTGTTTTTT. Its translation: CASSFLADTPASGELFF.

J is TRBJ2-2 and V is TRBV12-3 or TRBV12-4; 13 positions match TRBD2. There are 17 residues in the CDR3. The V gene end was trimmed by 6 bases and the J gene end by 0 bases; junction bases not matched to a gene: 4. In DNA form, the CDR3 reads TGTGCCAGCAGCCGGACTAGCGGGGGAACGAACACCGGGGAGCTGTTTTTT. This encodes CASSRTSGGTNTGELFF.

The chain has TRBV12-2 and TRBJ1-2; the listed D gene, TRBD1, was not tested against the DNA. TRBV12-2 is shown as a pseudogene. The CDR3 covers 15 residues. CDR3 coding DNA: TGTGCAAGTCGCCGCGTTAGGGGGCGTCTCTATGGCTACACCTTC. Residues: CASRRVRGRLYGYTF.

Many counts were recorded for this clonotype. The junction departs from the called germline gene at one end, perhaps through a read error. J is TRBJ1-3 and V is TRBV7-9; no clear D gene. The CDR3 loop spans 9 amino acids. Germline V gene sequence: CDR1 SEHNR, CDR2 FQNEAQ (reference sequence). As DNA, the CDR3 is TGTGCCAGCAGCTCCGGGCCTCATTTT. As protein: CASSSGPHF.

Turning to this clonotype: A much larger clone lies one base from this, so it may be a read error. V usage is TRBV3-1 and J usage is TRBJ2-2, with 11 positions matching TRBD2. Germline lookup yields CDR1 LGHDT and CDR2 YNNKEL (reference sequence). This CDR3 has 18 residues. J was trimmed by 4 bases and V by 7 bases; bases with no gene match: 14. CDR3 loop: CASNHPLAGGPGTGELFF. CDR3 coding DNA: TGTGCCAGCAACCACCCATTAGCGGGGGGGCCGGGCACCGGGGAGCTGTTTTTT. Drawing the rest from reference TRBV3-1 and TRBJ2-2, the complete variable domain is DTAVSQTPKYLVTQMGNDKSIKCEQNLGHDTMYWYKQDSKKFLKIMFSYNNKELIINETVPNRFSPKSPDKAHLNLHINSLELGDSAVYFCASNHPLAGGPGTGELFFGEGSRLTVL.

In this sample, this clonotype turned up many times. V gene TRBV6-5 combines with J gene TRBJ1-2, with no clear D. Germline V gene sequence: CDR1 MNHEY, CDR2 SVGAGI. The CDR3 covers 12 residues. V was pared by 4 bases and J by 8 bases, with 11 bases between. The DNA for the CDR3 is TGTGCCAGCAGTTCCCCTAGCCGGGGCTACACCTTC. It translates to CASSSPSRGYTF.

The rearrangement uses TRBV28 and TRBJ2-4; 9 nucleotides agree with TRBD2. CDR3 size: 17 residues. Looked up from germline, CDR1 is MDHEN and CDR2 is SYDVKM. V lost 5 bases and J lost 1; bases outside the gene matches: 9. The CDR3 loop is CASSPLGGGAAKNIQYF. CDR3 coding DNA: TGTGCCAGCAGTCCGTTGGGCGGGGGGGCGGCCAAAAACATTCAGTACTTC.

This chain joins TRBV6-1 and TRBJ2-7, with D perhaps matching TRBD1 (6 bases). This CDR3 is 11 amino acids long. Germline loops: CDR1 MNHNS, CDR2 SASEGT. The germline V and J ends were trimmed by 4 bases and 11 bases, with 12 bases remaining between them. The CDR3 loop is CASSVQGYKYF. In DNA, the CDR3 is TGTGCCAGCAGTGTCCAGGGGTATAAGTACTTC.

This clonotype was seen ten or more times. The CDR3 coding sequence is TGTGCCAGCTCAACCTCTACCGGGCAGGGAGACTACGAGCAGTACTTC. It encodes CASSTSTGQGDYEQYF. The chain joins TRBV18 to TRBJ2-7; perhaps D is TRBD1 or TRBD2 (5 bases each). The V end lost 5 bases, the J end lost 3 bases, and 20 bases lay between the germline ends. The CDR3 totals 16 residues. Germline V gene sequence: CDR1 KGHSH, CDR2 LQKENI.

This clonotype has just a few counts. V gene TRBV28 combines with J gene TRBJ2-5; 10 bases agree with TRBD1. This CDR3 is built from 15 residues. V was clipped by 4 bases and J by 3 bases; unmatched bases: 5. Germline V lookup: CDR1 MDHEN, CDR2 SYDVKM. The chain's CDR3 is CASSSPDRGKETQYF. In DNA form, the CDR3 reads TGTGCCAGCAGTTCCCCGGACAGGGGGAAAGAGACCCAGTACTTC.

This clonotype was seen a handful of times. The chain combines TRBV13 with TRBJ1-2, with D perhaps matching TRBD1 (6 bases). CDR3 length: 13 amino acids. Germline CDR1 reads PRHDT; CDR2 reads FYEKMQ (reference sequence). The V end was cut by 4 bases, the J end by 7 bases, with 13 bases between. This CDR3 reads CASSYTGPVGYTF. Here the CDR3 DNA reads TGTGCCAGCAGCTACACAGGGCCGGTTGGCTACACCTTC.

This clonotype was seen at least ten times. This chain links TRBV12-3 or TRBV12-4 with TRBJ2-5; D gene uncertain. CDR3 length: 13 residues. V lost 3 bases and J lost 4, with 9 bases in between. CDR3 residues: CASSLTTRETQYF. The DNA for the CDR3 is TGTGCCAGCAGTTTGACGACTCGAGAGACCCAGTACTTC.

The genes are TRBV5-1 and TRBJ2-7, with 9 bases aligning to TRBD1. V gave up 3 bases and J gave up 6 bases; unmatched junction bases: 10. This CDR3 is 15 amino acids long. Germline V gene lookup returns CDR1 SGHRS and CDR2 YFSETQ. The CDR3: CASSSMTTGGGEQYF. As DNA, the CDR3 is TGCGCCAGCAGCTCCATGACCACAGGGGGCGGCGAGCAGTACTTC.

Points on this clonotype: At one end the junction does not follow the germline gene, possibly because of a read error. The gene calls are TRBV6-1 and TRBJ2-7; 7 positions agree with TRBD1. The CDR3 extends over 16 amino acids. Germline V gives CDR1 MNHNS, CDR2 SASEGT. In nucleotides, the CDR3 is TGTGCCAGCAAACCGGGACAGCGCGATTTTCTCTACGGGCAGTACTTC. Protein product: CASKPGQRDFLYGQYF.

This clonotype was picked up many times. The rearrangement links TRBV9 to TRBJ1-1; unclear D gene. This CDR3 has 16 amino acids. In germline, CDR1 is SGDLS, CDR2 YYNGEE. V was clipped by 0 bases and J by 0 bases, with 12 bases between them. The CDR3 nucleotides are TGTGCCAGCAGCGTAGTGGGTACGGGAATGAACACTGAAGCTTTCTTT. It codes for CASSVVGTGMNTEAFF.

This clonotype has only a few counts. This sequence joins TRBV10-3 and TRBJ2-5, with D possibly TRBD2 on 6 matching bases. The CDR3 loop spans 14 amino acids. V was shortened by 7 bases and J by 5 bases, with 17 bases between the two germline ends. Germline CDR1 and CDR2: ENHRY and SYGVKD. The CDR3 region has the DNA TGTGCCATCAACGCCGGAGGGGTTCAGGAGACCCAGTACTTC. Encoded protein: CAINAGGVQETQYF.

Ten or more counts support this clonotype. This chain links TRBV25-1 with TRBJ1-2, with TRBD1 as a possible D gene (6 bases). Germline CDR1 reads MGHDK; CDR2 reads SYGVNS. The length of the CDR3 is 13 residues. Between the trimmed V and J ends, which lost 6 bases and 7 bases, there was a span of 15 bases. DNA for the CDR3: TGTGCCAGCAGGGAACGACAGGTCGGTGGCTACACCTTC. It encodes CASRERQVGGYTF.

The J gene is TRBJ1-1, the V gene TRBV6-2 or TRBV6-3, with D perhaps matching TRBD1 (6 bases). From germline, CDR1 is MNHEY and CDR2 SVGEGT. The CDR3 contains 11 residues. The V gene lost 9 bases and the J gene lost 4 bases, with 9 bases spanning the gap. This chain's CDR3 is CASQQGTEAFF. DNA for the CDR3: TGTGCCAGTCAACAGGGCACTGAAGCTTTCTTT.

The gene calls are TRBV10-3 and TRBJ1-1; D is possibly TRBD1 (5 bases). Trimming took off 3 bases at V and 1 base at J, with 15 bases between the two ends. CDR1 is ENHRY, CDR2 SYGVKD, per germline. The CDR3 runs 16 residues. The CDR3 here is CAISEWTLGTNTEAFF. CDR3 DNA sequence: TGTGCCATCAGTGAATGGACGTTGGGGACGAACACTGAAGCTTTCTTT.